One and the same sample provided the 3 T cell receptor beta chains below, sequenced in a study of technical replicates of blood from a few donors. Sequencing used immunoSEQ multiplex PCR; TCRdb keeps in-frame clones, though not all of them. The sample lists about 90,000 clones; around 94% were seen once. Sequences were obtained from T cells isolated from PBMCs. The receptors shown here come from a human donor in good health.

This clone was seen just once. The genes are TRBV29-1 and TRBJ2-3, with D tentatively TRBD2 (6 bases). This CDR3 comprises 14 residues. CDR1 and CDR2 from the germline V gene are SQVTM and ANQGSEA. V was cut by 7 bases and J by 1 base, with 15 bases left in between. The CDR3 sequence: CSGQLAAGTDTQYF. In DNA, the CDR3 is TGCAGCGGCCAACTAGCAGCAGGCACAGATACGCAGTATTTT.

In DNA form, the CDR3 reads TGTGCCACCAGCGAAACTAGGGCGAGAGAGACCCAGTACTTC. Translating gives CATSETRARETQYF. This sequence joins TRBV15 and TRBJ2-5; TRBD2 is a possible D gene (5 bases). With 5 bases removed from V and 4 bases from J, the gap between germline ends came to 14 bases. This CDR3 comprises 14 residues. Germline loops: CDR1 LNHNV, CDR2 YYDKDF (reference sequence).

The rearrangement links TRBV29-1 to TRBJ2-7, with 8 positions matching TRBD1. Germline V gives CDR1 SQVTM, CDR2 ANQGSEA. This CDR3 contains 14 residues. V trimming: 7 bases; J trimming: 2 bases; junction bases outside the gene matches: 10. CDR3 region: CSARGTGLTYEQYF. Here the CDR3 DNA reads TGCAGCGCGAGGGGGACAGGCCTAACCTACGAGCAGTACTTC.